The T cell receptor (beta chain) described here comes from a study of regulatory T cells in long-lasting Graves disease. Time point reported: newly diagnosed GD, antithyroid drugs for less than 3 months. RNA extracted from PBMCs served as the sequencing template. The germline gives CDR1 ENHRY, CDR2 SYGVKD. The CDR3 has 15 residues. V was trimmed by 8 bases and J by 3 bases, leaving 18 bases between them. This clonotype was recorded at least ten times. According to the study, TCR beta libraries were built with iRepertoire HTBI primers and CDR3-region Arm-PCR. TCRdb reprocessed the multiplex PCR reads with MiXCR, giving one entry per CDR3 protein. This table has roughly 530,000 distinct CDR3 sequences, approximately 16% appearing once. In addition, the sample was reused for a study of T cells in Graves' hyperthyroidism and ophthalmopathy.

Sequenced here: peripheral blood mononuclear cells (PBMCs), sampled at new diagnosis, from a patient treated with antithyroid drugs. The chain joins TRBV10-3 to TRBJ2-3; D is unclear. This clonotype originated in a woman in her forties or fifties with Graves disease. The CDR3 sequence is CAIRMDGSITDTQYF. DNA for the CDR3: TGTGCCATCCGAATGGACGGTAGCATTACAGATACGCAGTATTTT.